This TCR beta chain came from a study of blood T cell repertoires in COVID-19 (dated by TCRdb to the early 2020s). Some background on the complete study: The collaborator samples originated in the United States, Italy and Spain and spanned the acute and convalescent phases of COVID-19. The prospective study material was composed of cDNA or gDNA derived from T cells, B-cell-depleted T cells, or PBMCs. Subjects who had been exposed to COVID-19, were actively infected with it, or had recovered from it provided the deeply sampled blood TCRbeta repertoires that made up the dataset. The repertoires were released in a freely available public database intended as a resource for research on the immune response to SARS-CoV-2. Samples were obtained from the ongoing ImmuneRACE study (first 160 participants) and from about 1,300 subjects provided by 6 global collaborators. Nearly every sample came with metadata listing a de-identified subject ID, COVID-19 status, age in years and sex. HLA class I and class II types, where available, came from metadata supplied by the sample provider rather than from assay-based typing. Overall study outcomes, separate from this receptor: How much clinical and demographic metadata was included differed by source and by participant, and the metadata was provided uncurated.

From a lookup of the germline V gene, CDR1 and CDR2 are MDHEN and SYDVKM. The CDR3, from cysteine to phenylalanine, totals 18 residues. The sequence is cut down to CDR3 DNA, 54 bases in frame from base 1. The V and J ends are trimmed by 8 bases and 1 base, leaving 24 bases between them. The immunoSEQ Assay, a bias-controlled multiplex PCR, was used to amplify TCRbeta CDR3 regions from genomic DNA. Per the source publication's procedure: Nucleated cell counts per sample were estimated from amplification of reference gene primers within the assay. To quantify the absolute abundance of each unique TCRbeta CDR3 rearrangement, sequence reads were collapsed and filtered. For each sample, productive Simpson clonality was calculated by taking the square root of Simpson's diversity index across productive rearrangements. The clones in this table, taken by TCRdb from immuneACCESS, are in-frame only. Not every clone is retained; where verified, under half of the shortfall comes from an unresolved V gene, and the cause of the rest is unknown. That table supplies the V and J calls and clone size; D and trimming were determined from the DNA. The sample table lists 55,000 to 70,000 clones, roughly 85% of them with a count of one. About 3.5% of the sample belongs to the ten largest clones.

Concerning this clone itself: Its recognized antigen is unknown. Base qualities are not at hand, and no much larger clone is one base apart.

One collaborating source in Seattle enrolled patients while the patients were actively infected and followed the patients over time throughout the course of disease. Whole blood was collected in K2EDTA tubes by collaborating institutions according to the institutions' own protocols. For TCRbeta analysis, collaborators shipped samples in one of three forms: frozen whole blood, isolated PBMCs, or DNA extracted from either of those sample types. The sequenced sample was peripheral blood. The chain couples TRBV28 to TRBJ2-4; matching of 9 bases hints at TRBD2 as the D gene. This clonotype originated in a woman in her forties or fifties with COVID-19, enrolled during active disease. The nucleotide sequence reads as follows: TGTGCCAGCTCCAACAGGGGGTTGCGGGAGGGCGCCAAAAACATTCAGTACTTC. The encoded protein is CASSNRGLREGAKNIQYF.